This is a list of T cell receptor beta chains from one sample in a study of blood T cell repertoires in COVID-19. Assay: immunoSEQ multiplex PCR; the TCRdb copy retains only in-frame clones and omits some. The sample records 380,000 or so clones, 88% being singletons. Sequences were obtained from PBMCs or T cells enriched from blood (not recorded which). The receptors stem from a woman aged 40 to 50 with acute COVID-19. Both conserved end residues are part of each CDR3. The D gene is left open where the match is weak. The size of a clone is reported for some rows only, either as once, few or many, or as a class for expanded clones.

V gene: TRBV11-2; clone size: NA; J gene: TRBJ1-1; D gene: NA; CDR3 protein: CASSHPGLNTEAFF; CDR3 DNA: TGTGCCAGCAGCCACCCAGGGCTTAACACTGAAGCTTTCTTT
V gene: TRBV2; clone size: NA; J gene: TRBJ2-1; D gene: NA; CDR3 protein: CASDRDSHNEQFF; CDR3 DNA: TGTGCCAGCGATCGAGACAGCCACAATGAGCAGTTCTTC
V gene: TRBV18; clone size: NA; J gene: TRBJ1-2; D gene: TRBD1; CDR3 protein: CASSPVSGQGAYGYTF; CDR3 DNA: TGTGCCAGCTCACCAGTCTCGGGACAGGGGGCATATGGCTACACCTTC
V gene: TRBV14; clone size: NA; J gene: TRBJ2-2; D gene: NA; CDR3 protein: CASSPVRPGELFF; CDR3 DNA: TGTGCCAGCAGCCCCGTTCGTCCCGGGGAGCTGTTTTTT
V gene: TRBV3-1/TRBV3-2; clone size: NA; J gene: TRBJ1-1; D gene: TRBD1; CDR3 protein: CASSQGQGTEAFF; CDR3 DNA: TGTGCCAGCAGCCAAGGACAGGGCACTGAAGCTTTCTTT
V gene: TRBV2; clone size: NA; J gene: TRBJ2-5; D gene: NA; CDR3 protein: CASSGRTGETQYF; CDR3 DNA: TGTGCCAGCAGTGGGAGGACTGGCGAGACCCAGTACTTC
V gene: TRBV4-1; clone size: few; J gene: TRBJ2-7; D gene: TRBD1; CDR3 protein: CASSQEGFLRGLGNEQYF; CDR3 DNA: TGCGCCAGCAGCCAAGAAGGGTTCCTCAGGGGGCTCGGGAACGAGCAGTACTTC
V gene: TRBV30; clone size: NA; J gene: TRBJ2-7; D gene: NA; CDR3 protein: CAWSEKRGSRYEQYF; CDR3 DNA: TGTGCCTGGAGTGAAAAACGGGGGTCACGCTACGAGCAGTACTTC
V gene: TRBV29-1; clone size: once; J gene: TRBJ1-1; D gene: NA; CDR3 protein: CSVLGAEAFF; CDR3 DNA: TGCAGCGTTTTAGGGGCTGAAGCTTTCTTT
V gene: TRBV15; clone size: once; J gene: TRBJ2-2; D gene: NA; CDR3 protein: CATSRDSTRRNTGELFF; CDR3 DNA: TGTGCCACCAGCAGAGATTCCACACGTCGGAACACCGGGGAGCTGTTTTTT
V gene: TRBV24-1; clone size: once; J gene: TRBJ2-7; D gene: TRBD1; CDR3 protein: CATSDLNPGTGAYEQYF; CDR3 DNA: TGTGCCACCAGTGATTTAAACCCCGGGACAGGGGCCTACGAGCAGTACTTC
V gene: TRBV3-1/TRBV3-2; clone size: NA; J gene: TRBJ2-7; D gene: TRBD1; CDR3 protein: CASSQHAGTGEYEQYF; CDR3 DNA: TGTGCCAGCAGCCAACACGCCGGGACAGGGGAATATGAGCAGTACTTC